The entry that follows covers one T cell receptor beta chain sequence. Sequencing was performed with immunoSEQ multiplex PCR; in TCRdb, only in-frame clones are kept and a portion is missing. The sample lists hundreds of thousands of clones; around 87% were seen once. This entry belongs to a study of shared T cell receptors in the human thymus. The CDR3 loop spans 17 amino acids. CDR1 is SQVTM and CDR2 is ANQGSEA in the germline V gene. V shed 6 bases and J 0 bases; nucleotides not matched to a gene: 12. These data were also filed under a second study, of human thymus T cells.

The chain is built from TRBV29-1 and TRBJ2-4, with TRBD1 matching over 9 bases. Source material: thymocytes. This receptor was taken from a boy less than two years old with a congenital heart defect. CDR3 sequence reads: CSVMDRGPSLAKNIQYF. The CDR3 DNA follows: TGCAGCGTCATGGACAGGGGACCTTCCTTAGCCAAAAACATTCAGTACTTC.